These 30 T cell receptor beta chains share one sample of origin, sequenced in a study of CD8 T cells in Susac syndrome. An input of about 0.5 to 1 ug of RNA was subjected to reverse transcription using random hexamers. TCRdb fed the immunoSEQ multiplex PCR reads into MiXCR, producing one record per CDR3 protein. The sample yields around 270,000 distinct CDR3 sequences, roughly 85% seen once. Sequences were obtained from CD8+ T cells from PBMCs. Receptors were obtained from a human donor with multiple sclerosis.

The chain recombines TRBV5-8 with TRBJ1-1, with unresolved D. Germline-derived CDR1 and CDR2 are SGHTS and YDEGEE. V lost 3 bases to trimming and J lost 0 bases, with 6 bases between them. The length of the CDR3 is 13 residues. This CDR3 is CASSSPMNTEAFF. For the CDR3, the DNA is TGTGCCAGCAGCTCGCCGATGAACACTGAAGCTTTCTTT.

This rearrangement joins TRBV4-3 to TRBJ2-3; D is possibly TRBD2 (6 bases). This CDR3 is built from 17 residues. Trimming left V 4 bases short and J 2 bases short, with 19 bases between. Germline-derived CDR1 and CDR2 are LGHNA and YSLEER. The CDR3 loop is CASSPTNWGLLTDTQYF. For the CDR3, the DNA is TGCGCCAGCAGCCCCACCAATTGGGGACTGCTCACAGATACGCAGTATTTT.

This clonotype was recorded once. CDR3 DNA: TGTGCCAGCAGTTCCTTTCGTACGGTGGCCCAGGGTCAGCCCCAGCATTTT. Residues: CASSSFRTVAQGQPQHF. This chain joins TRBV28 and TRBJ1-5; D is perhaps TRBD1 (5 bases). V was shortened by 4 bases and J by 6 bases, with 22 bases between the two germline ends. The CDR3 contains 17 residues. Looked up from germline, CDR1 is MDHEN and CDR2 is SYDVKM.

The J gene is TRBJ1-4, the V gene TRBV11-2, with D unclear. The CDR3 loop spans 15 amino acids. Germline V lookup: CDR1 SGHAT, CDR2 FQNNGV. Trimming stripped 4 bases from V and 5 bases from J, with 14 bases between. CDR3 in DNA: TGTGCCAGCAGCTCCCGACGGAGACGAAATGAAAAACTGTTTTTT. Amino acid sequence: CASSSRRRRNEKLFF.

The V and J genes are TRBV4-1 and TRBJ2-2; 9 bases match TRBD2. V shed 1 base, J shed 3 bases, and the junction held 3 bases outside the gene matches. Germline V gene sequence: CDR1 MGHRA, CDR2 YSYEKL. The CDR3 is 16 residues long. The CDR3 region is CASSQGAGGYTGELFF. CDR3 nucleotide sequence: TGCGCCAGCAGCCAAGGGGCGGGAGGGTACACCGGGGAGCTGTTTTTT.

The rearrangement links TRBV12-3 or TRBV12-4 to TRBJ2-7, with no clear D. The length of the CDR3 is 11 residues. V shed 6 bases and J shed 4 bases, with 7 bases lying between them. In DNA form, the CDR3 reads TGTGCCAGCAGGTCAGGATACGAGCAGTACTTC. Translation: CASRSGYEQYF.

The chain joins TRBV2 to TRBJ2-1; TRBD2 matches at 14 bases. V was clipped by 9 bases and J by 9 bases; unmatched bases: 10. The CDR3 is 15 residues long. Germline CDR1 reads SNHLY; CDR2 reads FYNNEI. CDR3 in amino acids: CARAAGTSGRPEQFF. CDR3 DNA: TGTGCCAGGGCTGCAGGGACTAGCGGGAGACCTGAGCAGTTCTTC.

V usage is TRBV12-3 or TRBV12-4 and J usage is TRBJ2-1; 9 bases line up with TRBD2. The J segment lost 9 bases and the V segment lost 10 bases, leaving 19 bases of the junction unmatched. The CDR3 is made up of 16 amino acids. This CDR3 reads CATQGTSSGIKSEQFF. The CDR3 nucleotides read TGTGCCACCCAGGGGACCTCTAGCGGGATAAAGAGTGAGCAGTTCTTC.

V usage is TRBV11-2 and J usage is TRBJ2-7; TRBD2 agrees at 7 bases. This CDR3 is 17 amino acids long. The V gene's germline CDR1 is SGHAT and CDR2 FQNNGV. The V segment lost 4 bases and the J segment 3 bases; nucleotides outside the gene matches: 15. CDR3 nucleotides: TGTGCCAGCAGCTCTGTGCGGGAGTCCCCGAAAAACTACGAGCAGTACTTC. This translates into CASSSVRESPKNYEQYF. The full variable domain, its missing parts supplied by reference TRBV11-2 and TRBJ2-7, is EAGVAQSPRYKIIEKRQSVAFWCNPISGHATLYWYQQILGQGPKLLIQFQNNGVVDDSQLPKDRFSAERLKGVDSTLKIQPAKLEDSAVYLCASSSVRESPKNYEQYFGPGTRLTVT.

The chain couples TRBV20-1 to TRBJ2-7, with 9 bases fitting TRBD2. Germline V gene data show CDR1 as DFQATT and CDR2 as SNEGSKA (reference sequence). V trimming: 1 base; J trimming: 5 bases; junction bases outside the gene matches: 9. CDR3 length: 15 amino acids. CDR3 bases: TGCAGTGCTAGAGTGATGGCGGGAGGGAGAAACGAGCAGTACTTC. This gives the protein CSARVMAGGRNEQYF.

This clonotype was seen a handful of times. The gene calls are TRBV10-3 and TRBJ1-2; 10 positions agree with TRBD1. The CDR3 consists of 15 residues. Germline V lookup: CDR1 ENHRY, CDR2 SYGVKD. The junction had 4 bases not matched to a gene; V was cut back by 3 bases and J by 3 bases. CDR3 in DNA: TGTGCCATCAGTGAATCGGACAGGGGGGACTATGGCTACACCTTC. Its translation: CAISESDRGDYGYTF.

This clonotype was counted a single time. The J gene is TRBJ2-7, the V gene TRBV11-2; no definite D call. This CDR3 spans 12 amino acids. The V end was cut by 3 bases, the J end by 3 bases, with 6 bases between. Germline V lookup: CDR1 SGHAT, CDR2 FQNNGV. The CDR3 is CASSLDNYEQYF. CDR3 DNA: TGTGCCAGCAGCTTGGATAACTACGAGCAGTACTTC. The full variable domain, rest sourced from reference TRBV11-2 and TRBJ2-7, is EAGVAQSPRYKIIEKRQSVAFWCNPISGHATLYWYQQILGQGPKLLIQFQNNGVVDDSQLPKDRFSAERLKGVDSTLKIQPAKLEDSAVYLCASSLDNYEQYFGPGTRLTVT.

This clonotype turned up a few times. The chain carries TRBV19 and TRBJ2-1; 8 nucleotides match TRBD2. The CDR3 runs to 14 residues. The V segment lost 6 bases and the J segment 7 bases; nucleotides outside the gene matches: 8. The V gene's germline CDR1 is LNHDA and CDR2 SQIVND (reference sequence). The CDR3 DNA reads TGTGCCAGTAGACCCCTAGCGGGTTGGAATGAGCAGTTCTTC. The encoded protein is CASRPLAGWNEQFF.

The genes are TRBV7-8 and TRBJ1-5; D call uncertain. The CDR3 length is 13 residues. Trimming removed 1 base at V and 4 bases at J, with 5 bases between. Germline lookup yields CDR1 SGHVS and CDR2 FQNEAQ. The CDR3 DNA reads TGTGCCAGCAGCTTAGTTGGTAATCAGCCCCAGCATTTT. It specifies CASSLVGNQPQHF.

DNA for the CDR3: TGCAGTGCACAAACAGGGGACTGGACTGAAGCTTTCTTT. Its protein product is CSAQTGDWTEAFF. The chain uses TRBV20-1 and TRBJ1-1; TRBD1 matches at 7 bases. This CDR3 spans 13 amino acids. Germline trimming cut 6 bases from V and 5 bases from J; bases unmatched to any gene: 9. Germline values: CDR1 DFQATT, CDR2 SNEGSKA (reference sequence).

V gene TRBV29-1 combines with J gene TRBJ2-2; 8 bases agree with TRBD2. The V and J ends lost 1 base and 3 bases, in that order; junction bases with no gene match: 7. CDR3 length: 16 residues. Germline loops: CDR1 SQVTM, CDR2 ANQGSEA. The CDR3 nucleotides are TGCAGCGTTGAAGCAGCGGGAGACTGGGACACCGGGGAGCTGTTTTTT. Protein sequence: CSVEAAGDWDTGELFF.

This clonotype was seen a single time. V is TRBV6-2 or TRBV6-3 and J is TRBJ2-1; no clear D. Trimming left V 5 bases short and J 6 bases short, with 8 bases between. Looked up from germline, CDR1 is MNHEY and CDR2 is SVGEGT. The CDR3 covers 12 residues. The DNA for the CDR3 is TGTGCCAGCAGTCCCGATGTCAATGAGCAGTTCTTC. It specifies CASSPDVNEQFF.

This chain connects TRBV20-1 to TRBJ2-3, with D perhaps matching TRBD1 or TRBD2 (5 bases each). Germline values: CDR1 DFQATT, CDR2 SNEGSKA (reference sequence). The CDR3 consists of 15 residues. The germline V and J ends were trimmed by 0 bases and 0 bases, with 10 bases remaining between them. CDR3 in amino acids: CSARDRGGSTDTQYF. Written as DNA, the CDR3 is TGCAGTGCTAGAGATCGGGGCGGTAGCACAGATACGCAGTATTTT.

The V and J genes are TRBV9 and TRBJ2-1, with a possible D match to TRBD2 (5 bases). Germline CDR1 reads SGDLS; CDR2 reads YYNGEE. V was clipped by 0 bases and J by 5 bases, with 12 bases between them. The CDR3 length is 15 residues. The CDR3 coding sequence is TGTGCCAGCAGCGTAGGGGGAGACCCACACAATGAGCAGTTCTTC. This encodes CASSVGGDPHNEQFF.

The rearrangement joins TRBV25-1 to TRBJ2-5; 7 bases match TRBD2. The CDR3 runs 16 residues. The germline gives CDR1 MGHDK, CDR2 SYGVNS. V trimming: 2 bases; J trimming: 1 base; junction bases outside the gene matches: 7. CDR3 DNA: TGTGCCAGCAGTGAAATTAGGACTAGGGGCCAAGAGACCCAGTACTTC. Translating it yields CASSEIRTRGQETQYF.

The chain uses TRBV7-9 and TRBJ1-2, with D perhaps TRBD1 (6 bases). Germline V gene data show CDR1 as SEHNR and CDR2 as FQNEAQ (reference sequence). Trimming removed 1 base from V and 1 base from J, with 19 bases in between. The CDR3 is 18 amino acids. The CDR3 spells CASSLGVTDGGHNYGYTF. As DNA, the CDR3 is TGTGCCAGCAGCTTAGGAGTTACCGATGGGGGCCATAACTATGGCTACACCTTC. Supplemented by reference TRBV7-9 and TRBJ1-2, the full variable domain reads DTGVSQNPRHKITKRGQNVTFRCDPISEHNRLYWYRQTLGQGPEFLTYFQNEAQLEKSRLLSDRFSAERPKGSFSTLEIQRTEQGDSAMYLCASSLGVTDGGHNYGYTFGSGTRLTVV.

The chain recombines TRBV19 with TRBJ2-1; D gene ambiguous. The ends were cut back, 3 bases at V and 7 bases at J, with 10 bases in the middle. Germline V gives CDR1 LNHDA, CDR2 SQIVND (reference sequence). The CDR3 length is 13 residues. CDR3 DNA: TGTGCCAGTAGTATCGACATCAGGAATGAGCAGTTCTTC. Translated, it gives CASSIDIRNEQFF.

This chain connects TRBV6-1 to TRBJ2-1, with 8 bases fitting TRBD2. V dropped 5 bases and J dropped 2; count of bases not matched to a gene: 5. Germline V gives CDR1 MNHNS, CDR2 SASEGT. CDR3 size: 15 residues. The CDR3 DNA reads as TGTGCCAGCAGTTTCTATAGCGGGACCTACAATGAGCAGTTCTTC. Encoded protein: CASSFYSGTYNEQFF.

The CDR3 loop is CASNAGLSSYNEQFF. CDR3 coding DNA: TGTGCCAGTAATGCGGGCCTTAGCTCCTACAATGAGCAGTTCTTC. The chain has TRBV19 and TRBJ2-1; D possibly corresponds to TRBD2 (5 bases). This CDR3 comprises 15 residues. The ends were cut back, 7 bases at V and 0 bases at J, with 13 bases in the middle. Germline V gene sequence: CDR1 LNHDA, CDR2 SQIVND (reference sequence). The entire variable domain, with the rest obtained from reference TRBV19 and TRBJ2-1, is as follows: DGGITQSPKYLFRKEGQNVTLSCEQNLNHDAMYWYRQDPGQGLRLIYYSQIVNDFQKGDIAEGYSVSREKKESFPLTVTSAQKNPTAFYLCASNAGLSSYNEQFFGPGTRLTVL.

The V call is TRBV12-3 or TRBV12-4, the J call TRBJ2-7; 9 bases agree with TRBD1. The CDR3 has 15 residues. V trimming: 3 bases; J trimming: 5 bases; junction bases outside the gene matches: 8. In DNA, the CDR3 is TGTGCCAGCAGTTTGGACAGGGGTTTTAGGAACGAGCAGTACTTC. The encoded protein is CASSLDRGFRNEQYF.

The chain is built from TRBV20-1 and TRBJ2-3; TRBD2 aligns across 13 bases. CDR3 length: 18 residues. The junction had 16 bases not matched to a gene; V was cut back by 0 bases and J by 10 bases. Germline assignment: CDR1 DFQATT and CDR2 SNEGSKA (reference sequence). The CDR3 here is CSARDTGLAGYPDLAQYF. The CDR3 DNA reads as TGCAGTGCTAGAGATACGGGACTAGCGGGATACCCCGACCTCGCGCAGTATTTT.

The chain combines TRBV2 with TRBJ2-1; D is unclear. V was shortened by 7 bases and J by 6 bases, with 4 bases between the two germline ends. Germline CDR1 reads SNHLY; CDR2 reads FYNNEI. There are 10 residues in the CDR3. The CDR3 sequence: CASNVNEQFF. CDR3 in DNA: TGTGCCAGCAACGTCAATGAGCAGTTCTTC.

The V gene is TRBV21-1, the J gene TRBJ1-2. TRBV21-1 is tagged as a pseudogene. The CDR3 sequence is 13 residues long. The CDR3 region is CASSPSGRYGYTF. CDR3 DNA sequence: TGTGCCAGCAGTCCTTCCGGACGCTATGGCTACACCTTC.

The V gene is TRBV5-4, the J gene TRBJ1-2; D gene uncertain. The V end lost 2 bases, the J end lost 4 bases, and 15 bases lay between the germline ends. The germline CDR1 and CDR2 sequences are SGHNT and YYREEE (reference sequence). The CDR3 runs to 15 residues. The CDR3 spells CASSFDNQWSYGYTF. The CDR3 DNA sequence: TGTGCCAGCAGCTTCGACAACCAATGGTCCTATGGCTACACCTTC. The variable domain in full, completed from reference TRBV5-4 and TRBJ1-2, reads ETGVTQSPTHLIKTRGQQVTLRCSSQSGHNTVSWYQQALGQGPQFIFQYYREEENGRGNFPPRFSGLQFPNYSSELNVNALELDDSALYLCASSFDNQWSYGYTFGSGTRLTVV.

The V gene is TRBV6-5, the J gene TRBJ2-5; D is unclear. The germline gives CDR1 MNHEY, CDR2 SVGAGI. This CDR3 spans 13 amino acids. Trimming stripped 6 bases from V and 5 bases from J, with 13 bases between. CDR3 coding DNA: TGTGCCAGCAGCGATTTTACTGGGGAGACCCAGTACTTC. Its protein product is CASSDFTGETQYF.